This T cell receptor beta chain was documented in a study of PD-1 and CTLA-4 blockade in melanoma (dated by TCRdb to the early 2020s). The study in broad terms: The study compared how PD-1 blockade and CTLA-4 blockade affected the melanoma-reactive CD8 T cell response in patients with melanoma.

As for this clone: Its antigen specificity is not known. Per-base quality was not reported, and no clone a single base away is much larger than it.

The library was prepared using the immunoSEQ multiplex PCR assay. Sourced from immuneACCESS, this table was stored by TCRdb with only in-frame sequences that have V and J called. A share of the clones is absent; for the studies checked, an unresolved V gene accounts for under half, and the remainder has no known explanation. A total of roughly 30,000 clones appear in this sample, 80% to 95% of them only once. The ten largest clonotypes hold roughly 9% of the sample. CDR1 and CDR2, looked up from the germline V gene, are SGHDN and FVKESK. V trim: 4 bases; J trim: 5 bases; unmatched bases: 6. CDR3 length: 17 amino acids, cysteine to phenylalanine. Here the CDR3 DNA is all that survives: 51 bases in frame from base 1.

Sequencing used CD8+ T cells from peripheral blood, obtained from a patient given anti-PD-1 treatment. The chain was built from TRBV14 and TRBJ2-2, and 14 junctional nucleotides match TRBD2. The TCR originated in a human donor with melanoma. The CDR3 region reads CASSPGLAGAGTGELFF. The bases read TGTGCCAGCAGCCCGGGACTAGCGGGAGCAGGTACCGGGGAGCTGTTTTTT.